The rows below give T cell receptor beta chains drawn from one sample of a study of blood T cells in healthy people across ages. TCRdb used MiXCR to reprocess the 5' RACE reads, holding one entry per CDR3 protein. This sample carries about a million distinct CDR3 sequences, about 53% of them seen once, and the ten largest clones take 20% to 25%. The sample comprised blood. These TCRs come from a woman aged 60-75 years in good health. The CDR3 runs from the conserved cysteine through the conserved F or W. Fields, in order: V gene, clone size, J gene, D gene, CDR3 protein, CDR3 DNA. The D gene is left open where the match is weak. Some rows mark clone size as missing; the rest say once, few, many or name a class of expanded clone.

>TRBV7-2|NA|TRBJ2-3|NA
CASSSVRSDTQYF
TGTGCCAGCAGCTCCGTTAGGTCAGATACGCAGTATTTT
>TRBV27|NA|TRBJ2-7|NA
CASIRDSSYEQYF
TGTGCCAGCATCCGGGACTCCTCCTACGAGCAGTACTTC
>TRBV28|NA|TRBJ2-1|TRBD1
CASKSRDRGRREQFF
TGTGCCAGCAAAAGCCGGGACAGGGGGCGGCGGGAACAGTTCTTC
>TRBV20-1|NA|TRBJ2-5|TRBD1
CSATGTGTEKTQYF
TGCAGTGCAACCGGGACAGGGACTGAGAAGACCCAGTACTTC
>TRBV7-2|NA|TRBJ2-7|TRBD1
CASSLGQRKAGGMGEQYF
TGTGCCAGCAGCCTAGGACAAAGGAAGGCAGGGGGAATGGGGGAGCAGTACTTC
>TRBV11-2|NA|TRBJ2-5|NA
CASSVGPGLKTQYF
TGTGCCAGCAGCGTAGGTCCGGGGTTGAAGACCCAGTACTTC
>TRBV29-1|NA|TRBJ2-6|NA
CSVVDLPGSGANVLTF
TGCAGCGTTGTGGACCTACCAGGCAGTGGGGCCAACGTCCTGACTTTC
>TRBV20-1|NA|TRBJ2-1|NA
CSARGRYNEQFF
TGCAGTGCTAGAGGTCGATACAATGAGCAGTTCTTC
>TRBV7-9|once|TRBJ2-5|NA
CASSLQGIKTQYF
TGTGCCAGCAGCTTGCAGGGGATAAAGACCCAGTACTTC
>TRBV20-1|NA|TRBJ2-1|TRBD1
CSVPNRNRGDNEQFF
TGCAGTGTCCCAAATCGGAACAGGGGCGACAATGAGCAGTTCTTC
>TRBV5-1|NA|TRBJ1-1|TRBD1
CASSSGTGPLNTEAFF
TGCGCCAGCAGCTCTGGGACAGGCCCTCTGAACACTGAAGCTTTCTTT
>TRBV3-1|NA|TRBJ2-2|NA
CASSQVRAGELFF
TGTGCCAGCAGCCAGGTCAGGGCCGGGGAGCTGTTTTTT
>TRBV29-1|once|TRBJ1-4|NA
CSVNPGAGEGLFF
TGCAGCGTCAACCCCGGGGCCGGTGAAGGACTGTTTTTT
>TRBV29-1|NA|TRBJ1-2|NA
CSAKLWGYGYTF
TGCAGCGCAAAGCTGTGGGGATACGGCTACACCTTC
>TRBV2|once|TRBJ2-1|TRBD1
CASRAGTGWYNEQFF
TGTGCCAGCAGAGCCGGGACAGGGTGGTACAATGAGCAGTTCTTC
>TRBV3-1|NA|TRBJ1-2|TRBD1
CASSHPGQTNYGYTF
TGTGCCAGCAGCCACCCGGGACAGACTAACTATGGCTACACCTTC
>TRBV24-1|NA|TRBJ2-6|NA
CATSYALGPSGANVLTF
TGTGCCACCAGTTATGCCCTTGGCCCCTCTGGGGCCAACGTCCTGACTTTC
>TRBV10-3|many|TRBJ2-4|NA
CAISEGAPLNIQYF
TGTGCCATCAGTGAGGGGGCCCCACTAAACATTCAGTACTTC
>TRBV7-9|once|TRBJ1-2|NA
CASSLAGSEGYGYTF
TGTGCCAGCAGCTTAGCCGGGAGCGAGGGGTATGGCTACACCTTC
>TRBV11-2|NA|TRBJ2-5|TRBD2
CASSSPIGTSGTLIGTQETQYF
TGTGCCAGCAGCTCACCGATCGGGACTAGCGGGACGTTGATTGGGACCCAAGAGACCCAGTACTTC
>TRBV20-1|NA|TRBJ2-1|TRBD2
CSALGREDSYNEQFF
TGCAGTGCCCTAGGGAGGGAGGACTCCTACAATGAGCAGTTCTTC
>TRBV18|NA|TRBJ1-1|NA
CASSPGQKNTEAFF
TGTGCCAGCTCACCGGGGCAGAAGAACACTGAAGCTTTCTTT
>TRBV29-1|few|TRBJ2-5|NA
CSVEDGGGGETQYF
TGCAGCGTTGAAGATGGAGGGGGAGGAGAGACCCAGTACTTC
>TRBV20-1|NA|TRBJ2-3|TRBD2
CSARSLAGGTDTQYF
TGCAGTGCTAGGTCCCTAGCGGGAGGAACAGATACGCAGTATTTT
>TRBV24-1|NA|TRBJ2-3|NA
CATSSLRELTDTQYF
TGTGCCACCAGTTCTTTACGGGAGCTCACAGATACGCAGTATTTT
>TRBV27|NA|TRBJ2-7|NA
CASSPTTGAYEQYF
TGTGCCAGCAGTCCGACGACAGGAGCCTACGAGCAGTACTTC
>TRBV2|NA|TRBJ1-5|NA
CASSAWAGALGAQHF
TGTGCCAGCAGTGCTTGGGCAGGGGCCCTCGGGGCCCAGCATTTT
>TRBV28|NA|TRBJ2-7|NA
CASRSGTSRLQQYF
TGTGCCAGCAGATCCGGGACCTCGAGATTACAGCAGTACTTC
>TRBV7-2|few|TRBJ2-3|TRBD2
CASSHGLAEGGTQYF
TGTGCCAGCAGCCACGGACTAGCGGAGGGGGGTACGCAGTATTTT
>TRBV20-1|NA|TRBJ1-3|NA
CSARDARVPGNTIYF
TGCAGTGCTAGAGATGCCAGGGTGCCTGGAAACACCATATATTTT
>TRBV10-3|few|TRBJ2-7|NA
CAISESADYEQYF
TGTGCCATCAGTGAGTCGGCAGACTACGAGCAGTACTTC
>TRBV5-1|once|TRBJ2-5|NA
CASNLGRGQETQYF
TGCGCCAGCAACCTAGGGAGAGGGCAAGAGACCCAGTACTTC
>TRBV7-8|NA|TRBJ2-1|NA
CASSLALTSYNEQFF
TGTGCCAGCAGCTTAGCCCTAACCTCCTACAATGAGCAGTTCTTC
>TRBV6-6|few|TRBJ1-4|TRBD1
CASRDRVANEKLFF
TGTGCCAGCAGGGACAGGGTTGCTAATGAAAAACTGTTTTTT
>TRBV6-1|NA|TRBJ2-3|TRBD2
CASSGTSGQDTQYF
TGTGCCAGCAGTGGGACTAGCGGACAAGATACGCAGTATTTT
>TRBV20-1|NA|TRBJ2-1|TRBD2
CSAQPIRTSVYNEQFF
TGCAGTGCACAGCCCATCCGGACTAGCGTTTACAATGAGCAGTTCTTC
>TRBV11-2|NA|TRBJ2-7|NA
CASRPGISYEQYF
TGTGCCAGCAGGCCCGGGATTTCCTACGAGCAGTACTTC
>TRBV20-1|NA|TRBJ2-3|NA
CSARYGTTDTQYF
TGCAGTGCTAGGTACGGGACCACAGATACGCAGTATTTT
>TRBV20-1|NA|TRBJ1-1|NA
CSAGPGWGTEAFF
TGCAGTGCGGGACCGGGTTGGGGAACTGAAGCTTTCTTT
>TRBV20-1|NA|TRBJ2-7|TRBD2
CSARDTAGGAYEQYF
TGCAGTGCTAGAGATACAGCGGGAGGAGCCTACGAGCAGTACTTC
>TRBV18|once|TRBJ1-2|NA
CASSRGDTLHTF
TGTGCCAGCTCACGAGGGGACACCTTGCACACCTTC
>TRBV7-3|once|TRBJ2-3|NA
CASSSSRGASSTDTQYF
TGTGCCAGCAGCTCATCCCGGGGGGCGAGTAGCACAGATACGCAGTATTTT
>TRBV20-1|NA|TRBJ2-3|NA
CSAEGDSSTDTQYF
TGCAGTGCCGAGGGGGATTCTAGCACAGATACGCAGTATTTT
>TRBV12-3/TRBV12-4|NA|TRBJ2-2|NA
CASCRLLGGELFF
TGTGCCAGCTGTCGACTGCTCGGCGGGGAGCTGTTTTTT
>TRBV5-1|few|TRBJ2-1|TRBD1
CASSRGQGYEQFF
TGCGCCAGCAGCAGAGGACAGGGCTATGAGCAGTTCTTC
>TRBV30|few|TRBJ2-7|NA
CAWKQDSGYEQYF
TGTGCCTGGAAACAGGACAGCGGCTACGAGCAGTACTTC
>TRBV12-3/TRBV12-4|NA|TRBJ2-1|TRBD2
CASHSGGAGNEQFF
TGTGCCAGCCATAGCGGGGGGGCTGGCAATGAGCAGTTCTTC
>TRBV4-2|NA|TRBJ2-7|NA
CAGSPPGVREYEQYF
TGTGCCGGCAGCCCCCCGGGGGTCAGGGAATACGAGCAGTACTTC
>TRBV20-1|NA|TRBJ2-3|NA
CSAPSTSRTDTQYF
TGCAGTGCTCCGTCAACTAGCCGCACAGATACGCAGTATTTT
>TRBV27|NA|TRBJ2-1|NA
CASSQGPEQFF
TGTGCCAGCAGTCAGGGACCTGAGCAGTTCTTC
>TRBV5-1|NA|TRBJ2-3|TRBD2
CASFREAGDTQYF
TGCGCCAGCTTTCGGGAGGCCGGCGATACGCAGTATTTT
>TRBV20-1|few|TRBJ2-1|NA
CSAVAVGYGEQFF
TGCAGTGCTGTAGCGGTAGGGTACGGTGAGCAGTTCTTC
>TRBV7-9|few|TRBJ2-7|TRBD2
CASITTAGAYEQYF
TGTGCCAGCATCACCACTGCGGGGGCCTACGAGCAGTACTTC
>TRBV7-9|NA|TRBJ2-1|TRBD2
CASSLRTSGHNEQFF
TGTGCCAGCAGCTTAAGGACTAGCGGTCACAATGAGCAGTTCTTC
>TRBV5-1|NA|TRBJ2-1|NA
CASSGSHSYNEQFF
TGCGCCAGCAGCGGATCGCACTCCTACAATGAGCAGTTCTTC